This T cell receptor (beta chain) was sequenced for a study of neurological immune-mediated disorders. Only a few counts were recorded for this clonotype. Trimming took off 0 bases at V and 4 bases at J, with 13 bases between the two ends. The germline V gene has CDR1 SGHDN and CDR2 FVKESK. The CDR3 is 15 residues long. TCRdb re-derived calls from the 5' RACE reads in MiXCR, one entry per CDR3 protein. The data contain about 66,000 distinct CDR3 sequences, 3.9% of them seen just once; the ten biggest clones take up 1% to 1.5%. Sequencing was performed on PBMCs. The sequence came from a young man with multiple sclerosis. The chain combines TRBV14 with TRBJ2-7, with D possibly being TRBD1 (5 bases). The CDR3 DNA sequence: TGTGCCAGCAGCCAAGATGGGGCAGGGAAATACGAGCAGTACTTC. It yields the protein CASSQDGAGKYEQYF.